A selection of T cell receptor beta chains follows, all from one sample in a study of spatial heterogeneity in lung cancer. Using its own MiXCR run on the 5' RACE reads, TCRdb lists one record per CDR3 protein. In the table there are a few thousand distinct CDR3 sequences, about a sixth of which are singletons. The source was lung tumor tissue, collected at surgery. These receptors were collected from a male donor with early-stage non-small cell lung cancer. Both conserved end residues are part of each CDR3. The D gene is left open where the match is weak. For some rows the clone size is stated as once, few or many, or as a class when expanded; others skip it.

j_gene | abundance | d_gene | v_gene | CDR3nt | CDR3aa
TRBJ1-2 | medium-sized | . | TRBV14 | TGTGCCAGCAGCCAGACGGCAGGTGGGGGAGACTATGGCTACACCTTC | CASSQTAGGGDYGYTF
TRBJ2-5 | medium-sized | TRBD1 | TRBV11-1 | TGTGCCAGCAGCCGAGACAGGGGGGAGACCCAGTACTTC | CASSRDRGETQYF
TRBJ2-1 | medium-sized | TRBD2 | TRBV6-2/TRBV6-3 | TGTGCCAGCAGGACTATTCGGACTAGCGGATACAATGAGCAGTTCTTC | CASRTIRTSGYNEQFF
TRBJ2-7 | medium-sized | . | TRBV11-2 | TGTGCCAGCAGCTTAGATCGGCGCAGGGACGAGCAGTACTTC | CASSLDRRRDEQYF
TRBJ2-1 | medium-sized | TRBD1 | TRBV20-1 | TGCAGTGCCCCCAGGACAGGACTCCTCGATGAGCAGTTCTTC | CSAPRTGLLDEQFF
TRBJ1-5 | . | . | TRBV19 | TGTGCCAGTAGTATAGAGGGGAAGGGGCCCCAGCATTTT | CASSIEGKGPQHF
TRBJ2-3 | medium-sized | . | TRBV6-6 | TGTGCCAGCAACCCCTACAGCGGTCCTAGCACAGATACGCAGTATTTT | CASNPYSGPSTDTQYF
TRBJ1-1 | large | . | TRBV6-2/TRBV6-3 | TGTGCCAGCAGTTACGGGCGCACTGAAGCTTTCTTT | CASSYGRTEAFF
TRBJ1-5 | medium-sized | . | TRBV28 | TGTGCCAGCAGTTTGGCGGGGGGGTCAGGGAATCAGCCCCAGCATTTT | CASSLAGGSGNQPQHF
TRBJ2-7 | medium-sized | . | TRBV3-1 | TGTGCCAGCAGCCTGCGCCGGGAGGAGCAGTACTTC | CASSLRREEQYF
TRBJ2-5 | medium-sized | TRBD2 | TRBV11-2 | TGTGCCAGCAGCCTCGGGGAGCGGGAACTAGAGACCCAGTACTTC | CASSLGERELETQYF
TRBJ1-4 | large | . | TRBV11-2 | TGTGCCAGCAGCGGAGGCACTGGGGCGAGAAATGAAAAACTGTTTTTT | CASSGGTGARNEKLFF
TRBJ2-4 | . | TRBD1 | TRBV28 | TGTGCCAGCGGTTACATTCCGGGACAGGGGAACGGGAACATTCAGTACTTC | CASGYIPGQGNGNIQYF
TRBJ2-2 | medium-sized | TRBD2 | TRBV28 | TGTGCCAGCAGTTTATCCCTTGGACTAGCGGGAGTAGTCGGGGAGCTGTTTTTT | CASSLSLGLAGVVGELFF
TRBJ2-3 | . | . | TRBV24-1 | TGTGCAACCAGTGATTTGGGTCAGGGTGTTTCGGATACGCAGTATTTT | CATSDLGQGVSDTQYF
TRBJ2-5 | medium-sized | . | TRBV19 | TGTGCCAGTGGTTTGCCTGCGGAGACCCAGTACTTC | CASGLPAETQYF
TRBJ2-1 | medium-sized | TRBD2 | TRBV7-9 | TGTGCCAGCAGCCTAGCGGCTAGCGGTCCTCGGGAGCAGTTCTTC | CASSLAASGPREQFF
TRBJ1-5 | medium-sized | TRBD1 | TRBV6-2/TRBV6-3 | TGTGCCAGCAGTTACGCGGGGACAGGGGGAAATCAGCCCCAGCATTTT | CASSYAGTGGNQPQHF
TRBJ1-2 | large | . | TRBV30 | TGTGCCTGGAGTGGGCCGATACGCCTCTATGGCTACACCTTC | CAWSGPIRLYGYTF
TRBJ1-5 | large | TRBD1 | TRBV3-1 | TGTGCCAGCGGACAGGGAGGCAATCAGCCCCAGCATTTT | CASGQGGNQPQHF
TRBJ1-5 | large | TRBD1 | TRBV7-9 | TGTGCCAGCAGCTTAGGAGCAGGGGGGAACAATCAGCCCCAGCATTTT | CASSLGAGGNNQPQHF
TRBJ1-2 | medium-sized | TRBD1 | TRBV2 | TGTGCCAGCAGCGATGGGACAGGGGTGAGCTATGGCTACACCTTC | CASSDGTGVSYGYTF
TRBJ2-1 | medium-sized | TRBD1 | TRBV11-1 | TGTGCCAGCAGCTCCGGGACAGGGCGCGATGAGCAGTTCTTC | CASSSGTGRDEQFF
TRBJ2-7 | . | . | TRBV29-1 | TGCAGCGTTGAGCAGGGGGGAGACGAGCAGTACTTC | CSVEQGGDEQYF
TRBJ1-1 | . | . | TRBV19 | TGTGCCAGTAGTATAAAAGGAGGTGAGTTGACTGAAGCTTTCTTT | CASSIKGGELTEAFF